This paragraph covers one TCR beta chain sequence. V shed 4 bases and J 6 bases; nucleotides not matched to a gene: 11. The CDR3 contains 15 residues. Germline values: CDR1 SGHRS, CDR2 YFSETQ. The data were produced by immunoSEQ multiplex PCR, yet TCRdb's version contains in-frame clones alone and is incomplete. The sample shows roughly 64,000 clones, 82% of them seen only once. This specimen comes from a study of OX40 agonist ivuxolimab in advanced cancers. Sequencing used CD4+ or CD8+ T cells sorted from blood, obtained in a trial of the OX40 agonist ivuxolimab. The source of this sequence is an adult with an advanced solid tumor such as melanoma, head and neck, liver or kidney cancer. The rearrangement links TRBV5-1 to TRBJ2-7; the match to TRBD1 covers 9 bases. CDR3 residues: CASSTPETGGFEQYF. Here the CDR3 DNA reads TGCGCCAGCAGCACCCCGGAGACAGGGGGTTTCGAGCAGTACTTC.